This entry features one T cell receptor (beta chain) sequence. This CDR3 spans 13 amino acids. V shed 5 bases, J shed 8 bases, and the junction held 6 bases outside the gene matches. Germline CDR1 SGDLS, CDR2 YYNGEE. The protocol was immunoSEQ multiplex PCR, while the TCRdb copy is restricted to in-frame clones and leaves out a portion. The data show roughly 100,000 clones, 90% seen once. This sample was taken from a study of OX40 agonist ivuxolimab in advanced cancers. This clonotype originated in an adult with an advanced solid tumor such as melanoma, head and neck, liver or kidney cancer. This chain joins TRBV9 and TRBJ1-2; 10 bases are shared with TRBD1. The source was CD4+ or CD8+ T cells sorted from blood, collected in a trial of the OX40 agonist ivuxolimab. The chain's CDR3 is CASSRGQGLGYTF. CDR3 coding DNA: TGTGCCAGCAGTCGGGGACAGGGGCTCGGCTACACCTTC. Full variable domain (missing parts from reference TRBV9 and TRBJ1-2): DSGVTQTPKHLITATGQRVTLRCSPRSGDLSVYWYQQSLDQGLQFLIQYYNGEERAKGNILERFSAQQFPDLHSELNLSSLELGDSALYFCASSRGQGLGYTFGSGTRLTVV.